The 16 T cell receptor beta chains given below trace back to one sample, sequenced in a study of Ad26.COV2.S vaccination and SARS-CoV-2 variants. The sample's treatment: around 19 received Ad26.COV2.S at low or high dose, single or two shots; about 5 received placebo; per-sample allocation not given. Day 63 after the first vaccine or placebo injection was the time point for sampling. The assay was immunoSEQ multiplex PCR, and TCRdb's table has in-frame clones only and misses some. Altogether roughly 500,000 clones are present, roughly 87% being singletons, with the ten largest covering about 2.5%. The specimen comprised peripheral blood, sampled in a trial of Ad26.COV2.S vaccine versus placebo. The receptors stem from a person between 18 and 65 years old who received the Ad26.COV2.S COVID-19 vaccine or a placebo.

This sequence joins TRBV6-1 and TRBJ2-1; D might be TRBD1 (5 bases). V lost 2 bases to trimming and J lost 4 bases, with 15 bases between them. Germline V gene sequence: CDR1 MNHNS, CDR2 SASEGT. The CDR3 consists of 16 residues. The CDR3 here is CASSELAWQGYNEQFF. DNA for the CDR3: TGTGCCAGCAGTGAACTTGCGTGGCAGGGATACAATGAGCAGTTCTTC.

This rearrangement joins TRBV3-1 (or the pseudogene TRBV3-2) to TRBJ2-1; 12 positions agree with TRBD1. The junction had 3 bases not matched to a gene; V was cut back by 1 base and J by 8 bases. CDR1 LGHDT and CDR2 YNNKEL come from the germline V gene (reference sequence). CDR3 length equals 15 residues. This CDR3 is CASSQVGTGGDEQFF. The CDR3 region has the DNA TGTGCCAGCAGCCAAGTGGGGACAGGGGGCGATGAGCAGTTCTTC.

V is TRBV5-1 and J is TRBJ1-3, with 9 bases lining up with TRBD1. This CDR3 has 15 residues. J lost 2 bases, V lost 5 bases, and 5 bases had no gene match. Germline CDR1 and CDR2: SGHRS and YFSETQ. The CDR3 is CASRSGTGTGNTIYF. The CDR3 DNA reads as TGCGCCAGCAGGTCCGGGACAGGGACTGGAAACACCATATATTTT.

The rearrangement uses TRBV4-3 and TRBJ2-1, with 7 positions matching TRBD1. CDR1 and CDR2 (germline): LGHNA, YSLEER. The CDR3 runs 16 residues. V lost 4 bases to trimming and J lost 0 bases; unmatched junction nucleotides: 6. The CDR3 coding sequence is TGCGCCAGCAGCCGCCTGACAGGGAGCTCCTACAATGAGCAGTTCTTC. Protein sequence: CASSRLTGSSYNEQFF.

The V and J genes are TRBV7-9 and TRBJ1-5, with 7 bases fitting TRBD1. CDR3 size: 17 residues. V was clipped by 5 bases and J by 1 base; unmatched bases: 11. Germline loops: CDR1 SEHNR, CDR2 FQNEAQ (reference sequence). The CDR3 region is CASSLDRVGGSNQPQHF. Here the CDR3 DNA reads TGTGCCAGCAGCCTTGACAGGGTGGGAGGAAGCAATCAGCCCCAGCATTTT.

The chain carries TRBV6-6 and TRBJ1-5; TRBD1 aligns across 10 bases. The germline CDR1 and CDR2 sequences are MNHNY and SVGAGI (reference sequence). This CDR3 contains 15 residues. V lost 3 bases and J lost 6; bases outside the gene matches: 5. CDR3 sequence (DNA): TGTGCCAGCAGTTATCGACAGGGGGCTATTCAGCCCCAGCATTTT. Residues: CASSYRQGAIQPQHF.

This clone has just one count. Other DNA sequences in the sample encode the same CDR3. The chain employs TRBV5-1 and TRBJ1-2; 7 bases line up with TRBD1. Germline assignment: CDR1 SGHRS and CDR2 YFSETQ. J lost 3 bases, V lost 0 bases, and 2 bases had no gene match. The CDR3 has 14 residues. CDR3 coding DNA: TGCGCCAGCAGCTTGGCAGGGGGTGACTATGGCTACACCTTC. The encoded protein is CASSLAGGDYGYTF.

The V call is TRBV6-5, the J call TRBJ1-2; the D is unclear. Per germline, CDR1 MNHEY and CDR2 SVGAGI. The CDR3 is made up of 14 amino acids. V was shortened by 5 bases and J by 2 bases, with 12 bases between the two germline ends. The DNA for the CDR3 is TGTGCCAGCAGTCGGCTGACTACCAACTATGGCTACACCTTC. Amino acids: CASSRLTTNYGYTF.

CDR3 sequence: CATSRGDSSYEQYF. CDR3 DNA: TGTGCCACCAGCAGAGGGGACAGCTCCTACGAGCAGTACTTC. This chain connects TRBV15 to TRBJ2-7; 7 bases are a match to TRBD1. Per the germline V gene, CDR1 is LNHNV and CDR2 is YYDKDF (reference sequence). V was pared by 1 base and J by 0 bases, with 0 bases of the junction left unmatched. This CDR3 is 14 amino acids long.

The chain combines TRBV27 with TRBJ2-7, with 11 nucleotides matching TRBD1. V gave up 1 base and J gave up 5 bases; unmatched junction bases: 4. This CDR3 is built from 15 residues. The germline V gene has CDR1 MNHEY and CDR2 SMNVEV (reference sequence). Here the CDR3 reads CASSLYGQGANEQYF. The CDR3 nucleotides read TGTGCCAGCAGTTTATATGGACAGGGGGCGAACGAGCAGTACTTC.

The genes are TRBV19 and TRBJ2-2; 7 bases fit TRBD1. Germline V gene lookup returns CDR1 LNHDA and CDR2 SQIVND (reference sequence). With 9 bases clipped from V and 0 bases from J, the junction kept 7 bases outside the gene matches. The CDR3 covers 15 residues. The CDR3 protein is CASRGTHANTGELFF. CDR3 nucleotides: TGTGCCAGCAGGGGGACACACGCGAACACCGGGGAGCTGTTTTTT.

The V and J genes are TRBV5-1 and TRBJ2-1; TRBD2 aligns across 7 bases. The junction had 4 bases not matched to a gene; V was cut back by 4 bases and J by 0 bases. This CDR3 has 15 amino acids. CDR1 and CDR2 (germline): SGHRS, YFSETQ. The DNA of the CDR3 is TGCGCCAGCAGCCCGCGGGGGAGCTCCTACAATGAGCAGTTCTTC. Translating it yields CASSPRGSSYNEQFF.

This clone was picked up one time. V usage is TRBV6-5 and J usage is TRBJ1-2, with a tentative D call TRBD1 (5 bases). The CDR3 totals 15 residues. Germline CDR1 reads MNHEY; CDR2 reads SVGAGI. V was cut by 6 bases and J by 1 base, with 15 bases left in between. CDR3 in amino acids: CASSLTAMINYGYTF. The CDR3 DNA follows: TGTGCCAGCAGCCTGACAGCGATGATTAACTATGGCTACACCTTC.

The genes are TRBV21-1 and TRBJ1-2; TRBD1 was called by the table and not checked on the DNA. TRBV21-1 is a pseudogene segment. CDR3 length equals 15 residues. The CDR3 region is CASSKKAGGVHGYTF. Written as DNA, the CDR3 is TGTGCCAGCAGCAAAAAGGCAGGGGGCGTACATGGCTACACCTTC.

The rearrangement uses TRBV3-1 (or the pseudogene TRBV3-2) and TRBJ2-3, with D perhaps TRBD2 (6 bases). Deletions cut 5 bases from V and 0 bases from J, with 15 bases between. In germline, CDR1 is LGHDT, CDR2 YNNKEL (reference sequence). The CDR3 contains 16 residues. In nucleotides, the CDR3 is TGTGCCAGCAGCGCAAGGCCCACTAGCAGCACAGATACGCAGTATTTT. Its protein is CASSARPTSSTDTQYF.

This clone was recorded a few times. The chain is built from TRBV29-1 and TRBJ1-1; the D is unclear. Germline V gene data show CDR1 as SQVTM and CDR2 as ANQGSEA. The CDR3 consists of 13 residues. Trimming shortened V by 5 bases and J by 4 bases, and 14 bases separated the two germline ends. Here the CDR3 reads CSVQRGLGTEAFF. CDR3 nucleotide sequence: TGCAGCGTTCAGCGGGGATTGGGCACTGAAGCTTTCTTT.